The rows below give T cell receptor beta chains drawn from one sample of a study of graft-versus-host responses after intestinal transplantation. Antigens for these TCRs are unknown. Some clones are missing from TCRdb's copy, which holds only in-frame ones; the method was immunoSEQ multiplex PCR. The table lists approximately 90,000 clones, 85% to 95% of them singletons. The input for sequencing was unstimulated CD8+ T cells sorted from spleen or lymph node cells, taken before transplant. These receptors all stem from a human donor who was the organ donor for an intestinal transplant. Both conserved end residues are part of each CDR3. The order of the fields is clone size, V gene, D gene, J gene, CDR3 DNA, CDR3 protein. A D gene is named only where the DNA matches it firmly. Size is stated for part of the rows, as once, few or many counts, or as a class when the clone is expanded.

NA,TRBV9,TRBD1,TRBJ2-7,TGTGCCAGCAGCGTAGGAGGGACAGGGGTCCACGAGCAGTACTTC,CASSVGGTGVHEQYF
once,TRBV5-6,NA,TRBJ2-4,TGTGCCAGCAGCTTCATGGAACTAACCAAAAACATTCAGTACTTC,CASSFMELTKNIQYF
NA,TRBV5-6,TRBD1,TRBJ1-1,TGTGCCAGCAGTACTAACAGGGGGACTGAAGCTTTCTTT,CASSTNRGTEAFF
NA,TRBV27,TRBD1,TRBJ2-2,TGTGCCAGCAGTTCTGGACAGGGAACGGGGAACACCGGGGAGCTGTTTTTT,CASSSGQGTGNTGELFF
NA,TRBV19,NA,TRBJ2-7,TGTGCCAGTAGTATAGATGCCCGGCAGGGGGGCATCTACGAGCAGTACTTC,CASSIDARQGGIYEQYF
NA,TRBV2,NA,TRBJ2-7,TGTGCCAGCACCCCTCCCCTGGCAGGGTGGGGATCCTACGAGCAGTACTTC,CASTPPLAGWGSYEQYF
NA,TRBV4-1,NA,TRBJ1-2,TGCGCCAGCAGTCAAATGGCTACTACAGCAGGGGGCTACACCTTC,CASSQMATTAGGYTF
NA,TRBV19,NA,TRBJ1-1,TGTGCCAGTACCCAGGGCGTGAACACTGAAGCTTTCTTT,CASTQGVNTEAFF
NA,TRBV18,NA,TRBJ2-5,TGTGCCAGCTCACCCGAGGAAGTAGGTCGAGAGACCCAGTACTTC,CASSPEEVGRETQYF
NA,TRBV5-5,NA,TRBJ2-7,TGTGCCAGCAGCTTGGCGGCTTACGAGCAGTACTTC,CASSLAAYEQYF
NA,TRBV7-9,NA,TRBJ1-1,TGTGCCAGCAGCTCCCCGAACAGGAACACTGAAGCTTTCTTT,CASSSPNRNTEAFF
NA,TRBV6-1,TRBD2,TRBJ2-5,TGTGCCAGCAGTTTACTAGCGGGAGTGTCAGAGACCCAGTACTTC,CASSLLAGVSETQYF
NA,TRBV2,NA,TRBJ2-5,TGTGCCAGCAGCCGAGGACACATCGGGCAAGAGACCCAGTACTTC,CASSRGHIGQETQYF
NA,TRBV21-1,NA,TRBJ1-5,TGTGCCAGCACCGCAAAGGGTAAAACGGAGAATCAGCCCCAGCATTTT,CASTAKGKTENQPQHF
NA,TRBV4-1,NA,TRBJ2-3,TGCGCCAGCAGCCAAACCTGGACAGCATGGGGGGATACGCAGTATTTT,CASSQTWTAWGDTQYF
once,TRBV27,NA,TRBJ2-4,TGTGCCAGCAGGCCAGAAAGGGGTAGGGACAAAAACATTCAGTACTTC,CASRPERGRDKNIQYF
NA,TRBV19,NA,TRBJ2-1,TGTGCCAGTACAGGTCTAGCTGAGAATGAGCAGTTCTTC,CASTGLAENEQFF
NA,TRBV19,TRBD2,TRBJ2-3,TGTGCCAGTAGTTTTGGACTAGCGGGAGGTACGGATACGCAGTATTTT,CASSFGLAGGTDTQYF
NA,TRBV19,NA,TRBJ2-3,TGTGCCAGTACCCTCGGGGGACTCACAGATACGCAGTATTTT,CASTLGGLTDTQYF
once,TRBV4-1,TRBD1,TRBJ1-2,TGCGCCAGCAGCCAAGGCCCTACAGGGGTAGGAGTCTATGGCTACACCTTC,CASSQGPTGVGVYGYTF
NA,TRBV27,NA,TRBJ2-1,TGTGCCAGCAGCCTCTCTAGAGTCAATGAGCAGTTCTTC,CASSLSRVNEQFF
NA,TRBV2,NA,TRBJ1-1,TGTGCCAGCACAGGGCTCCAAGGGGGCACTGAAGCTTTCTTT,CASTGLQGGTEAFF
NA,TRBV7-9,NA,TRBJ2-7,TGTGCCAGCAGCTTCGGGACCATCGGATACGAGCAGTACTTC,CASSFGTIGYEQYF
NA,TRBV5-1,TRBD2,TRBJ2-1,TGCGCCAGCAGCTCGGGACTAGCGGGAGGCGATGAGCAGTTCTTC,CASSSGLAGGDEQFF
NA,TRBV19,NA,TRBJ1-5,TGTGCCAGTAGTATATCGGGGGTCGATCAGCCCCAGCATTTT,CASSISGVDQPQHF
NA,TRBV5-4,TRBD2,TRBJ2-1,TGTGCCAGCAGCTGGGGGACTAGCGGGGAGCAGTTCTTC,CASSWGTSGEQFF
NA,TRBV4-1,NA,TRBJ1-2,TGCGCCAGCAGCCAAGATTATGGGGGTGGCTACACCTTC,CASSQDYGGGYTF
NA,TRBV28,NA,TRBJ2-1,TGTGCCAGCAGTTTTGGTGTGAATGAGCAGTTCTTC,CASSFGVNEQFF
NA,TRBV15,NA,TRBJ2-3,TGTGCCACCAGCAGACCAGGAGATACGCAGTATTTT,CATSRPGDTQYF
NA,TRBV5-4,NA,TRBJ1-1,TGTGCCAGCAGCTCCTCCCCGGGGCAGATGAACACTGAAGCTTTCTTT,CASSSSPGQMNTEAFF
once,TRBV30,NA,TRBJ1-3,TGTGCCTGGACCCGGGTTGTCGGAAACACCATATATTTT,CAWTRVVGNTIYF
NA,TRBV6-5,NA,TRBJ1-2,TGTGCCAGCAGTTACGGGGGACTTCACTATGGCTACACCTTC,CASSYGGLHYGYTF
NA,TRBV7-9,NA,TRBJ2-7,TGTGCCAGCAGCTCTAGGCCCCACGAGCAGTACTTC,CASSSRPHEQYF
few,TRBV15,NA,TRBJ1-4,TGTGCCACCAGCAGCGACGGATTGCGGGAAAAACTGTTTTTT,CATSSDGLREKLFF
NA,TRBV19,TRBD1,TRBJ2-1,TGTGCCAGTAGTATAGGACCGGGACAGAACTACAATGAGCAGTTCTTC,CASSIGPGQNYNEQFF